This entry describes one T cell receptor beta chain. Its antigen is as yet unknown. The source of about 2 micrograms of genomic DNA for TCR beta libraries was cryopreserved PBMCs. The data originate from a study of cytotoxic CD8 clonotypes in ibrutinib-treated CLL. About the study: The study recorded mean values of 255,043 productive templates and under 100,000 productive rearrangements per sample.

TCRdb's copy holds only in-frame clones and misses some; the assay was immunoSEQ multiplex PCR. Altogether 130,000 or so clones are present, 70% to 80% being singletons, with the ten largest covering under 35%. Findings and caveats of the study: Public clonotypes (which were uncommon) either contracted or remained stable on treatment.

Sequencing used PBMCs, obtained after 12 months of ibrutinib treatment. The clonotype originates from a human donor with chronic lymphocytic leukemia.

CDR3 DNA: TGTGCCAGCAGCTTAAAAACAGGGTACACTGAAGCTTTCTTT. Amino acids: CASSLKTGYTEAFF. The chain links TRBV7-9 to TRBJ1-1, with D possibly TRBD1 on 6 matching bases. This CDR3 contains 14 residues. V was trimmed by 2 bases and J by 3 bases, leaving 10 bases between them. Germline V lookup: CDR1 SEHNR, CDR2 FQNEAQ (reference sequence).